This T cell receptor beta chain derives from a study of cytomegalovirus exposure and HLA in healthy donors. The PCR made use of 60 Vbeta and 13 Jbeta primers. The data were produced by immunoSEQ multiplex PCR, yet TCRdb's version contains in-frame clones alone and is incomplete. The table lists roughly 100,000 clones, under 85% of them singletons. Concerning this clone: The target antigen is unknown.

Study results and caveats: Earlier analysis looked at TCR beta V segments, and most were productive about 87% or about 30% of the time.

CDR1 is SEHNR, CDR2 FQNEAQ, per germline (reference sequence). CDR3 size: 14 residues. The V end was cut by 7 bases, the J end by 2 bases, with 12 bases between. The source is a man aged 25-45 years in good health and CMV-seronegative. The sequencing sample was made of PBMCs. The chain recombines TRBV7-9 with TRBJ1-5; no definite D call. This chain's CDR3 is CASTGGSGNQPQHF. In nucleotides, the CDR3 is TGTGCCAGCACAGGAGGGTCCGGCAATCAGCCCCAGCATTTT. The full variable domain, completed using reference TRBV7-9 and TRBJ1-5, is DTGVSQNPRHKITKRGQNVTFRCDPISEHNRLYWYRQTLGQGPEFLTYFQNEAQLEKSRLLSDRFSAERPKGSFSTLEIQRTEQGDSAMYLCASTGGSGNQPQHFGDGTRLSIL.